Given below is one TCR beta chain in context. Antigen: not known. The entry originates in a study of shared clonotypes between healthy human individuals. General study findings and limits: Depth was large, yet rarefaction showed that sorted-subset sequencing was incomplete. Researchers found naive subsets generally carried larger estimated richness than memory subsets.

Naive CD8 cells, CD45RO-negative and positively selected for CCR7, excluded terminally differentiated effector memory CD45RA+ cells. V was shortened by 7 bases and J by 5 bases, with 17 bases between the two germline ends. CDR3 length: 14 residues. Germline V gene lookup returns CDR1 MDHEN and CDR2 SYDVKM. Every subset's genomic DNA went evenly onto several immunoSEQ plates. Profiling relied on immunoSEQ multiplex PCR, and the TCRdb table lists in-frame clones only, not all of them. Of 450,000 to 700,000 clones listed, roughly 95% are singletons. The sample was naive CD8+ T cells sorted from blood. The chain uses TRBV28 and TRBJ1-1; D might be TRBD1 (6 bases). The TCR originated in a woman aged 30 to 39 in good health. This CDR3 reads CASTPQGLGTEAFF. CDR3 DNA sequence: TGTGCCAGCACTCCCCAGGGGTTGGGGACTGAAGCTTTCTTT.